This T cell receptor beta chain comes out of a study of T cells in Graves' hyperthyroidism and ophthalmopathy. Hyperthyroidism in the patients, aged 18 to 65, was newly diagnosed and under 2 months in duration. PBMCs were obtained from 9 to 10 ml fresh peripheral blood. Researchers amplified the TCR beta CDR3 regions from RNA transcripts. The primer set for the first-round RT-PCR of the TCR CDR3 was HTBI. One entry per CDR3 protein results from TCRdb running MiXCR on the multiplex PCR reads. The sample holds a few hundred thousand distinct CDR3 sequences, over 13% seen once. This clonotype occurred many times. Trimming took 7 bases from V and 7 from J, leaving 16 bases between them. This CDR3 spans 13 amino acids. Germline V gene data show CDR1 as KGHSH and CDR2 as LQKENI.

Specimen: blood. This TCR was sampled from a woman between 18 and 29 years old with Graves' hyperthyroidism. The chain recombines TRBV18 with TRBJ1-1; D gene uncertain. In nucleotides, the CDR3 is TGTGCCAGCTTTGGGTTGGGTGGAAGTGAAGCTTTCTTT. Translating it yields CASFGLGGSEAFF.